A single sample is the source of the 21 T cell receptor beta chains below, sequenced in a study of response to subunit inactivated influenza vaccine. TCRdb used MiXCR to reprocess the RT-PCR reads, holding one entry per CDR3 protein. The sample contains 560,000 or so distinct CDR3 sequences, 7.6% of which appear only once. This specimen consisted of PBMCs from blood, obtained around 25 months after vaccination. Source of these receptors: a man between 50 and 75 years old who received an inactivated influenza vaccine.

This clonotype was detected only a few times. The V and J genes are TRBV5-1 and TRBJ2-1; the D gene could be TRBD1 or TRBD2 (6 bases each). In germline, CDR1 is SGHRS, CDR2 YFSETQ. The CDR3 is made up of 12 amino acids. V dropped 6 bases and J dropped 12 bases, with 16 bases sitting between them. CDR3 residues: CASMGPEGGQFF. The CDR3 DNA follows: TGCGCCAGCATGGGCCCGGAGGGGGGGCAGTTCTTC.

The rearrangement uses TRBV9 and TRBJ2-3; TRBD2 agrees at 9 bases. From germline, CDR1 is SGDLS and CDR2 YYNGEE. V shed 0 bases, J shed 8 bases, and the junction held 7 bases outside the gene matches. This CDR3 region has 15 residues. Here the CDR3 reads CASSVGASGVGTQYF. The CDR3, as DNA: TGTGCCAGCAGCGTAGGTGCTAGCGGGGTTGGTACGCAGTATTTT.

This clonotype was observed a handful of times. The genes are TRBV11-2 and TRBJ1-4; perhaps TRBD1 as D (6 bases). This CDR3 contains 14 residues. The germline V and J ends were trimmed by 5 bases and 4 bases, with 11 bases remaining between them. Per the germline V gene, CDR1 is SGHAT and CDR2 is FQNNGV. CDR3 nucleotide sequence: TGTGCCAGCAGCCTGGGACATTTTAATGAAAAACTGTTTTTT. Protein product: CASSLGHFNEKLFF.

CDR3 residues: CASSLDGVVDTEAFF. CDR3 in DNA: TGCGCCAGCAGCTTGGACGGGGTAGTGGACACTGAAGCTTTCTTT. The gene calls are TRBV5-1 and TRBJ1-1; D ambiguous. Germline CDR1 and CDR2: SGHRS and YFSETQ. The CDR3 length is 15 residues. The V end was cut by 0 bases, the J end by 3 bases, with 12 bases between.

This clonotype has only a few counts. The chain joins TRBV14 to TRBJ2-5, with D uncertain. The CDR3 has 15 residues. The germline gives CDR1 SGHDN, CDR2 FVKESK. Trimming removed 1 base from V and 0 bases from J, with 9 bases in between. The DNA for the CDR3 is TGTGCCAGCAGCCAAGGATGGACGGACCAAGAGACCCAGTACTTC. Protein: CASSQGWTDQETQYF.

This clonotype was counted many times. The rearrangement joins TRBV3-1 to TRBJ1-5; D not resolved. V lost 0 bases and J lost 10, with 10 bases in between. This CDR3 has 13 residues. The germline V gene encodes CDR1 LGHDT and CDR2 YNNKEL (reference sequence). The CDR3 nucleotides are TGTGCCAGCAGCCAAGATGGAGGCCGCCCCCAGCATTTT. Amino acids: CASSQDGGRPQHF.

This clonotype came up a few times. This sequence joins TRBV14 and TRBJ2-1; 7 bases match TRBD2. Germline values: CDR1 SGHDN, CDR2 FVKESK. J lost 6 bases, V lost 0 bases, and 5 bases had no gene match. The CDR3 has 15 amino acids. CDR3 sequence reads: CASSQESGGGNEQFF. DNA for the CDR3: TGTGCCAGCAGCCAAGAGTCGGGAGGCGGCAATGAGCAGTTCTTC.

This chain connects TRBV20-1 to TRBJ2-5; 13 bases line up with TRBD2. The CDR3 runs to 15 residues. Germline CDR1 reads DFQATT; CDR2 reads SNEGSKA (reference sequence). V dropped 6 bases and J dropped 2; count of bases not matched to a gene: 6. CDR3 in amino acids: CSAEGLAGRQETQYF. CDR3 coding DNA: TGCAGTGCGGAGGGACTAGCGGGACGACAAGAGACCCAGTACTTC.

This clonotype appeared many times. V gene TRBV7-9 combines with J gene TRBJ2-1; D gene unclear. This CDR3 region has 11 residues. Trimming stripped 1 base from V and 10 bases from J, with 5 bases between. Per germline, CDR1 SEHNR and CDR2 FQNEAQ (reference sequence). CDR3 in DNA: TGTGCCAGCAGCTTAGAGCAGGAGCAGTTCTTC. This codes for CASSLEQEQFF.

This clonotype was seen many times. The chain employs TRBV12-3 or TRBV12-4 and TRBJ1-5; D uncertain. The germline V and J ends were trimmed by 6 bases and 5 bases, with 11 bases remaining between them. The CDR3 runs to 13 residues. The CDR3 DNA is TGTGCCAGCAGCGCGAGAAGCGATCAGCCCCAGCATTTT. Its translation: CASSARSDQPQHF.

This chain's CDR3 is CASTNIKETSGRRDTQYF. CDR3 in DNA: TGTGCCAGCACTAATATAAAAGAGACTAGCGGGAGAAGAGATACGCAGTATTTT. The genes are TRBV12-3 or TRBV12-4 and TRBJ2-3, with 12 bases lining up with TRBD2. The V and J ends lost 7 bases and 5 bases, in that order; junction bases with no gene match: 16. This CDR3 has 18 amino acids.

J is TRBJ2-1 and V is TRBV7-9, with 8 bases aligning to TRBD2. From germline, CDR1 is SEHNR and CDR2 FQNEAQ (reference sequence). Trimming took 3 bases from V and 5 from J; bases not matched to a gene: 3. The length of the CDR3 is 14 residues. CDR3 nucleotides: TGTGCCAGCAGCTTTAAGGGACTAGACAATGAGCAGTTCTTC. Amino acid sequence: CASSFKGLDNEQFF.

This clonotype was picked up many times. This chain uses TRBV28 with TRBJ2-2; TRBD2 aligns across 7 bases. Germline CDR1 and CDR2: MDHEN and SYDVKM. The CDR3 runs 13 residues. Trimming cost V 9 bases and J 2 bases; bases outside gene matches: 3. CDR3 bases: TGTGCCAGGAAGCGGGGCAACACCGGGGAGCTGTTTTTT. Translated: CARKRGNTGELFF.

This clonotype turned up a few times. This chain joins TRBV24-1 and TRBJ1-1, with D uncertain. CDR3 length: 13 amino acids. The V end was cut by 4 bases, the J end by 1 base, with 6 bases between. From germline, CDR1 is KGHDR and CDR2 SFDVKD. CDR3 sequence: CATSESTNTEAFF. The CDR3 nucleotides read TGTGCCACCAGTGAATCAACGAACACTGAAGCTTTCTTT.

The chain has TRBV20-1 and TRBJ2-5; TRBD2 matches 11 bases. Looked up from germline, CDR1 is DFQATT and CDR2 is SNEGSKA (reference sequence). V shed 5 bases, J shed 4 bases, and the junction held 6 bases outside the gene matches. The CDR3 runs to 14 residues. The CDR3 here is CSAGGSGRGETQYF. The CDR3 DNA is TGCAGTGCTGGAGGTAGCGGGAGGGGAGAGACCCAGTACTTC.

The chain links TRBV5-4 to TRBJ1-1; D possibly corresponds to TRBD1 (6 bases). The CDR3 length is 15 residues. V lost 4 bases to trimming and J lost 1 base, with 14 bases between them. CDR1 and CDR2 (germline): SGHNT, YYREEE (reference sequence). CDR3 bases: TGTGCCAGCAGCATCCAGGGGCTTCCGAACACTGAAGCTTTCTTT. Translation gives CASSIQGLPNTEAFF.

CDR3 region: CASSRLSGGSTDTQYF. The CDR3 region has the DNA TGTGCCAGCAGCCGGCTTTCGGGAGGGAGCACAGATACGCAGTATTTT. The J gene is TRBJ2-3, the V gene TRBV3-1, with TRBD2 matching 8 bases. The ends lost 4 bases at V and 0 bases at J; junction bases unmatched: 6. Germline CDR1 and CDR2: LGHDT and YNNKEL (reference sequence). The CDR3 length is 16 residues.

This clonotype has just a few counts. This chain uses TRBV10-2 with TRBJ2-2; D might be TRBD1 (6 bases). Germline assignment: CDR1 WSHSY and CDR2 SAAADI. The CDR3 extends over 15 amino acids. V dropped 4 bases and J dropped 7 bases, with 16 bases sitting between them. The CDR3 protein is CASSGGHPDSGELFF. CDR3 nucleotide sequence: TGCGCCAGCAGTGGGGGACACCCGGATAGCGGGGAGCTGTTTTTT.

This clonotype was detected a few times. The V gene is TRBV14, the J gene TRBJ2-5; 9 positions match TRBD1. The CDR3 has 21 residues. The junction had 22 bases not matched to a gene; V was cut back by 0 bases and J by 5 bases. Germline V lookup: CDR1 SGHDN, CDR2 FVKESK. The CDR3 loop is CASSQDGFGQGLRLSQETQYF. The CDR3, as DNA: TGTGCCAGCAGCCAAGATGGCTTTGGACAGGGGCTCCGTTTATCGCAGGAGACCCAGTACTTC.

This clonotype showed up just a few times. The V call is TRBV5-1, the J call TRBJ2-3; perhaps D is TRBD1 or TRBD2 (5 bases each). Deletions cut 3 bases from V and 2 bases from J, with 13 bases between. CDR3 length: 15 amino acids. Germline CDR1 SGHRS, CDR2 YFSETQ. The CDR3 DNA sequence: TGCGCCAGCAGCTACCCGGGACCTAACACAGATACGCAGTATTTT. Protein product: CASSYPGPNTDTQYF.

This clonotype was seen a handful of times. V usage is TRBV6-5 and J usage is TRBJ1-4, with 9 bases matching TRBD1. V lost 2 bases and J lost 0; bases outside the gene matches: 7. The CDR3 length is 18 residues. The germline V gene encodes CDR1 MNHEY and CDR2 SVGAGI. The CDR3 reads CASSYGGTGSSTNEKLFF. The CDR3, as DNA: TGTGCCAGCAGTTACGGGGGGACAGGGTCGTCAACTAATGAAAAACTGTTTTTT.